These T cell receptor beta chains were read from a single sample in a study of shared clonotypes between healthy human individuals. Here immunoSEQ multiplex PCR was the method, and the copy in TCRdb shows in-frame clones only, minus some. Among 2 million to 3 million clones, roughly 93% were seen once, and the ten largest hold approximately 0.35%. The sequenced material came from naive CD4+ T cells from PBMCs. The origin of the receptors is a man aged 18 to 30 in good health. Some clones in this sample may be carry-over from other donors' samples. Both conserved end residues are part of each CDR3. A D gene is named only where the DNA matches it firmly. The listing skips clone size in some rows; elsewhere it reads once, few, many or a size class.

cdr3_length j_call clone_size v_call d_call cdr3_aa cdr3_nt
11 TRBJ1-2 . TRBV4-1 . CASSRASGYTF TGCGCCAGCAGCCGGGCAAGCGGCTACACCTTC
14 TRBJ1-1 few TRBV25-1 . CASRSQGVNLGAFF TGTGCCAGCAGGTCCCAAGGGGTGAATCTAGGAGCTTTCTTT
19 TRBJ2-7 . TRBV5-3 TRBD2 CARSSRLAGGPLRTYEQYF TGTGCCAGAAGCTCTCGACTAGCGGGAGGGCCATTAAGGACCTACGAGCAGTACTTC
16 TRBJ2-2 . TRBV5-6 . CASSLVAETNTGELFF TGTGCCAGCAGCTTAGTAGCGGAAACGAACACCGGGGAGCTGTTTTTT
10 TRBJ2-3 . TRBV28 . CASSHDKQYF TGTGCCAGCAGTCATGACAAGCAGTATTTT
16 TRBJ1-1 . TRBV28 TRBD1 CASNKLTGEPNTEAFF TGTGCCAGCAATAAACTGACAGGGGAGCCGAACACTGAAGCTTTCTTT
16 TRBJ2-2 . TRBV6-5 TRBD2 CASSYIAGSNTGELFF TGTGCCAGCAGTTACATAGCGGGGTCGAACACCGGGGAGCTGTTTTTT
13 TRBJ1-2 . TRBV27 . CASRAGPAYGYTF TGTGCCAGCAGGGCCGGTCCGGCCTATGGCTACACCTTC
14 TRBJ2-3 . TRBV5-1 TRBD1 CASSFGQGTDTQYF TGCGCCAGCAGCTTTGGACAGGGGACAGATACGCAGTATTTT
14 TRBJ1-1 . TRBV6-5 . CASSPGGVWTEAFF TGTGCCAGCAGTCCCGGTGGTGTGTGGACTGAAGCTTTCTTT
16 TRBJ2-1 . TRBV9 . CASSVSGTNAYNEQFF TGTGCCAGCAGCGTCTCCGGGACCAACGCCTACAATGAGCAGTTCTTC
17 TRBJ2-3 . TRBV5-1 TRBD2 CASSLAASGTDTDTQYF TGCGCCAGCAGCTTGGCGGCTAGCGGGACCGACACAGATACGCAGTATTTT
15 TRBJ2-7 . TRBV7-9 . CASSFGSTDSYEQYF TGTGCCAGCAGCTTTGGCTCTACCGACTCCTACGAGCAGTACTTC
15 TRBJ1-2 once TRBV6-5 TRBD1 CASSYSRTGGSGYTF TGTGCCAGCAGTTACTCGAGGACAGGGGGCTCAGGCTACACCTTC
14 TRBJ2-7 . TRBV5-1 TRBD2 CASSLVGTSGEQYF TGCGCCAGCAGCTTGGTTGGGACTAGCGGAGAGCAGTACTTC
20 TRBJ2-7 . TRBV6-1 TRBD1 CASSEVPADRGPPRRYEQYF TGTGCCAGCAGTGAAGTCCCTGCGGACAGGGGCCCACCTAGACGCTACGAGCAGTACTTC
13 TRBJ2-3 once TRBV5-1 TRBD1 CARQGANTDTQYF TGCGCCAGACAGGGGGCTAACACAGATACGCAGTATTTT
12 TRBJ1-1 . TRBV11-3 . CASSLGPGGAFF TGTGCCAGCAGCCTAGGGCCAGGCGGAGCTTTCTTT
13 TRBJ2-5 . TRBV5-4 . CASSFRGEETQYF TGTGCCAGCAGCTTCCGGGGAGAAGAGACCCAGTACTTC
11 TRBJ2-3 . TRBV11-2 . CASSPRDTQYF TGTGCCAGCAGCCCCAGGGATACGCAGTATTTT
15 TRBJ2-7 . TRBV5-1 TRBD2 CASSWGLAGPYEQYF TGCGCCAGCAGCTGGGGACTAGCGGGGCCCTACGAGCAGTACTTC
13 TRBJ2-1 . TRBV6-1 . CASSEASVNEQFF TGTGCCAGCAGTGAAGCGAGCGTAAATGAGCAGTTCTTC
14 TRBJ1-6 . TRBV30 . CAWSVGGVGSPLHF TGTGCCTGGAGTGTGGGAGGGGTAGGGTCACCCCTCCACTTT
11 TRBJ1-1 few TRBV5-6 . CASIMSEEAFF TGTGCCAGCATCATGTCAGAGGAAGCTTTCTTT
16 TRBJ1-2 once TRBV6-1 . CASSERGGLTIYGYTF TGTGCCAGCAGTGAACGGGGGGGCTTGACGATCTATGGCTACACCTTC
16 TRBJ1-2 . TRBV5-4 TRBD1 CASSLAGQGGIYGYTF TGTGCCAGCAGCTTGGCCGGACAGGGGGGGATCTATGGCTACACCTTC
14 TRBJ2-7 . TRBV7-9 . CASSFASRSYEQYF TGTGCCAGCAGCTTCGCATCACGCTCCTACGAGCAGTACTTC
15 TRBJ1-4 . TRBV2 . CASSYRSSANEKLFF TGTGCCAGCAGTTACAGATCGTCAGCTAATGAAAAACTGTTTTTT
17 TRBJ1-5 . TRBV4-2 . CASSAGPRPNSNQPQHF TGTGCCAGCTCCGCGGGTCCAAGGCCGAATAGCAATCAGCCCCAGCATTTT
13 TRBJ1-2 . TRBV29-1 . CSVVVSGLYGYTF TGCAGCGTTGTGGTTTCAGGGCTCTACGGCTACACCTTC
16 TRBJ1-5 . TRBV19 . CASTSTSLGGDQPQHF TGTGCCAGTACCTCGACGAGCCTAGGGGGGGATCAGCCCCAGCATTTT
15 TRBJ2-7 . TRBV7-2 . CASSLVMSKGYEQYF TGTGCCAGCAGCTTAGTTATGAGTAAGGGTTACGAGCAGTACTTC
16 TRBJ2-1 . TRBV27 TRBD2 CASSSLGGSSYNEQFF TGTGCCAGCAGTTCCCTGGGGGGGAGCTCCTACAATGAGCAGTTCTTC
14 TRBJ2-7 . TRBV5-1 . CASSLEVGVYEQYF TGCGCCAGCAGCTTGGAGGTGGGGGTCTACGAGCAGTACTTC
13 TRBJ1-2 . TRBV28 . CASSLKGLYGYTF TGTGCCAGCAGTTTAAAGGGACTCTATGGCTACACCTTC
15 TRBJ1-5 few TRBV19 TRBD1 CATSGTGESNQPQHF TGTGCCACCTCCGGGACAGGGGAGAGCAATCAGCCCCAGCATTTT